Below are 20 T cell receptor beta chains sequenced from a single sample in a study of blood T cell repertoires in COVID-19. The protocol was immunoSEQ multiplex PCR, while the TCRdb copy is restricted to in-frame clones and leaves out a portion. The repertoire holds around 140,000 clones, with 86% as singletons. The specimen sequenced was PBMCs or T cells enriched from blood (not recorded which). These receptors all stem from a man aged 50 to 59 who had recovered from COVID-19.

V and J are TRBV5-8 and TRBJ1-5; tentatively, D is TRBD1 (6 bases). The germline gives CDR1 SGHTS, CDR2 YDEGEE. The ends were cut back, 3 bases at V and 0 bases at J, with 13 bases in the middle. The CDR3 covers 16 residues. CDR3 sequence: CASSWGRRTSNQPQHF. The CDR3 DNA follows: TGTGCCAGCAGCTGGGGGCGTCGAACTAGCAATCAGCCCCAGCATTTT.

CDR3: CASTGAEDTEAFF. CDR3 nucleotides: TGCGCCAGCACAGGGGCGGAGGACACTGAAGCTTTCTTT. The chain uses TRBV5-1 and TRBJ1-1; perhaps TRBD1 as D (6 bases). From germline, CDR1 is SGHRS and CDR2 YFSETQ. This CDR3 spans 13 amino acids. Between the trimmed V and J ends, which lost 6 bases and 3 bases, there was a span of 12 bases.

DNA for the CDR3: TGTGCCAGTAGTCTTACAGGGGGCCGGGAGCAGCCCCAGCATTTT. Its protein is CASSLTGGREQPQHF. V and J are TRBV19 and TRBJ1-5; TRBD1 matches 9 bases. With V trimmed by 5 bases and J by 7 bases, 9 bases remained unmatched. From germline, CDR1 is LNHDA and CDR2 SQIVND (reference sequence). The CDR3 extends over 15 amino acids.

V usage is TRBV28 and J usage is TRBJ2-4, with 15 nucleotides matching TRBD2. V lost 5 bases to trimming and J lost 1 base; unmatched junction nucleotides: 9. Germline V lookup: CDR1 MDHEN, CDR2 SYDVKM. This CDR3 region has 19 residues. The CDR3 DNA follows: TGTGCCAGCAGTCCTCCGGGACTAGCGGGAGGCCGGGCCAAAAACATTCAGTACTTC. It encodes CASSPPGLAGGRAKNIQYF.

The rearrangement joins TRBV24-1 to TRBJ1-5, with D perhaps TRBD1 (6 bases). V shed 3 bases and J shed 1 base, with 21 bases lying between them. Germline V gene sequence: CDR1 KGHDR, CDR2 SFDVKD. The CDR3 is 19 amino acids. The CDR3 loop reads CATSDQKDRRRKSNQPQHF. The CDR3 DNA reads as TGTGCCACCAGTGATCAAAAGGACAGACGACGAAAAAGCAATCAGCCCCAGCATTTT.

There are a few counts of this clone. The chain is built from TRBV19 and TRBJ1-1, with D unresolved. This CDR3 contains 15 residues. V lost 3 bases and J 0 bases, leaving 11 bases between the germline ends. CDR1 LNHDA and CDR2 SQIVND come from the germline V gene (reference sequence). The CDR3 sequence: CASSIRAGLNTEAFF. The CDR3 DNA is TGTGCCAGTAGTATTCGCGCCGGTCTGAACACTGAAGCTTTCTTT.

V is TRBV30 and J is TRBJ2-3, with 9 nucleotides matching TRBD2. There are 14 residues in the CDR3. The V gene end was trimmed by 1 base and the J gene end by 4 bases; junction bases not matched to a gene: 3. CDR1 is GTSNPN and CDR2 is SVGIG in the germline V gene (reference sequence). The CDR3: CAWSGGGAADTQYF. As DNA, the CDR3 is TGTGCCTGGAGTGGCGGGGGGGCCGCAGATACGCAGTATTTT.

The CDR3 here is CASSPGAGSPQPQHF. The CDR3 bases are TGTGCCAGCAGCCCCGGCGCAGGGTCCCCTCAGCCCCAGCATTTT. The chain is built from TRBV7-2 and TRBJ1-5; a weak D match, TRBD1 (5 bases). V was shortened by 5 bases and J by 6 bases, with 17 bases between the two germline ends. The CDR3 has 15 amino acids. From germline, CDR1 is SGHTA and CDR2 FQGNSA. Together with reference TRBV7-2 and TRBJ1-5, the CDR3 gives the full variable domain: GAGVSQSPSNKVTEKGKDVELRCDPISGHTALYWYRQSLGQGLEFLIYFQGNSAPDKSGLPSDRFSAERTGGSVSTLTIQRTQQEDSAVYLCASSPGAGSPQPQHFGDGTRLSIL.

The J gene is TRBJ1-2, the V gene TRBV12-3 or TRBV12-4; 8 nucleotides line up with TRBD1. V lost 8 bases to trimming and J lost 3 bases; unmatched junction nucleotides: 5. The CDR3 extends over 13 amino acids. For the CDR3, the DNA is TGTGCCAGCGCCGTGGGACAGGACTATGGCTACACCTTC. Its translation is CASAVGQDYGYTF.

On this clone: The junction shows a germline mismatch at one end, possibly a read error. The genes are TRBV27 and TRBJ1-2; 8 nucleotides match TRBD1. The CDR3 runs to 13 residues. Germline V gene lookup returns CDR1 MNHEY and CDR2 SMNVEV (reference sequence). The CDR3, as DNA: TGTGTCAGCAGTTTAGACAGGGGCTATGGCTACACCTTC. Translating gives CVSSLDRGYGYTF.

The chain is built from TRBV28 and TRBJ1-5, with 10 bases lining up with TRBD1. With 5 bases clipped from V and 12 bases from J, the junction kept 4 bases outside the gene matches. This CDR3 region has 12 residues. The germline gives CDR1 MDHEN, CDR2 SYDVKM. In DNA form, the CDR3 reads TGTGCCAGCAGTCTGACAGGGGGCTTCCAGCATTTT. This translates into CASSLTGGFQHF.

The rearrangement links TRBV15 to TRBJ2-7, with D possibly being TRBD2 (5 bases). The germline V gene encodes CDR1 LNHNV and CDR2 YYDKDF (reference sequence). V was trimmed by 3 bases and J by 5 bases, leaving 20 bases between them. This CDR3 is 16 amino acids long. The CDR3 nucleotides read TGTGCCACCAGCAGGTTACCCCAGGTCTTCGGGAACGAGCAGTACGTC. Protein sequence: CATSRLPQVFGNEQYV.

This CDR3 reads CASSLISLPNQPQHF. Written as DNA, the CDR3 is TGTGCCAGCAGCTTAATTTCTCTCCCCAATCAGCCCCAGCATTTT. V is TRBV7-2 and J is TRBJ1-5, with D unclear. CDR3 size: 15 residues. Germline-derived CDR1 and CDR2 are SGHTA and FQGNSA. V was pared by 2 bases and J by 3 bases, with 11 bases between.

The V gene is TRBV11-2, the J gene TRBJ2-7; D uncertain. The CDR3 spans 13 residues. V lost 1 base and J lost 3, with 7 bases in between. The germline CDR1 and CDR2 sequences are SGHAT and FQNNGV. The CDR3 DNA reads TGTGCCAGCAGCTTAGCCCAGGACTACGAGCAGTACGTC. It is translated as CASSLAQDYEQYV.

The chain links TRBV19 to TRBJ2-5; TRBD2 agrees at 12 bases. Trimming cost V 7 bases and J 4 bases; bases outside gene matches: 7. The CDR3 runs to 15 residues. Germline CDR1 and CDR2: LNHDA and SQIVND (reference sequence). The CDR3 region has the DNA TGTGCCAGTACCCCTAGCGGGGGGGCTGGAGAGACCCAGTACTTC. Translating it yields CASTPSGGAGETQYF.

This rearrangement joins TRBV29-1 to TRBJ2-1; 7 bases map to TRBD2. Trimming cost V 1 base and J 12 bases; bases outside gene matches: 15. CDR3 size: 15 residues. The germline V gene encodes CDR1 SQVTM and CDR2 ANQGSEA. CDR3 nucleotide sequence: TGCAGCGTTGAAGGTTCGGGCGGGAGCCGCTCGGGGCAGTTCTTC. Its translation: CSVEGSGGSRSGQFF.

The chain uses TRBV12-2 and TRBJ2-7; the table's D gene call, TRBD1, was not cross checked with the DNA. TRBV12-2 is listed as a pseudogene. The CDR3 runs 15 residues. The CDR3 coding sequence is TGTGCAAGTCGCTTAGTAAGGGACAGATTTTTCGGGCAGTACGTC. Protein product: CASRLVRDRFFGQYV.

About this clone: Relative to the germline gene, one junction end is altered; a read error may explain this. The chain joins TRBV11-2 to TRBJ1-2; 7 nucleotides agree with TRBD1. Germline V lookup: CDR1 SGHAT, CDR2 FQNNGV. The CDR3 is 16 amino acids. Here the CDR3 DNA reads TGTGCCAGCAGCTTAGATGGGACAGTCACGTTCTATGGCCACACCTTC. Its translation: CASSLDGTVTFYGHTF.

The rearrangement uses TRBV7-8 and TRBJ2-3, with a tentative D call TRBD2 (6 bases). The CDR3 loop spans 19 amino acids. The V and J ends lost 5 bases and 2 bases respectively, with 26 bases between them. The germline CDR1 and CDR2 sequences are SGHVS and FQNEAQ. This chain's CDR3 is CASSPNGGLTRRATDTQYF. The CDR3 bases are TGTGCCAGCAGCCCGAACGGGGGATTGACCAGAAGGGCCACAGATACGCAGTATTTT.

The chain has TRBV7-3 and TRBJ2-7, with D maybe TRBD2 (6 bases). The CDR3 is 14 amino acids. Per the germline V gene, CDR1 is SGHTA and CDR2 is FQGTGA. With 5 bases removed from V and 4 bases from J, the gap between germline ends came to 15 bases. The CDR3 sequence: CASSNGGMQYEQYF. The CDR3 nucleotides read TGTGCCAGCAGCAACGGAGGGATGCAATACGAGCAGTACTTC. Looking up the rest from reference TRBV7-3 and TRBJ2-7 gives the full variable domain: GAGVSQTPSNKVTEKGKYVELRCDPISGHTALYWYRQSLGQGPEFLIYFQGTGAADDSGLPNDRFFAVRPEGSVSTLKIQRTERGDSAVYLCASSNGGMQYEQYFGPGTRLTVT.